This is a list of T cell receptor beta chains from one sample in a study of blood T cell repertoires in COVID-19. Data came from immunoSEQ multiplex PCR; TCRdb stores just in-frame clones and leaves some out. The table has some 78,000 clones, around nine tenths seen once. Sequencing was done on a sample of peripheral blood. These receptor sequences come from a woman of 80 years or more with active or convalescent COVID-19. CDR3s include the opening cysteine and the closing phenylalanine or tryptophan. A D gene is named only where the DNA matches it firmly. Rows may omit the clone size; those that give it use once, few, many or a size class.

TRBD2	TRBJ2-3	TRBV6-5	.	CASSSLAGVYTQYF	TGTGCCAGCAGTTCACTAGCGGGGGTTTATACGCAGTATTTT
.	TRBJ2-1	TRBV27	.	CASSYLGGHNEQFF	TGTGCCAGCAGTTATTTGGGGGGTCACAATGAGCAGTTCTTC
.	TRBJ2-1	TRBV24-1	.	CATSDPRVREDEQFF	TGTGCCACCAGTGATCCCCGCGTGAGGGAAGATGAGCAGTTCTTC
TRBD1	TRBJ2-7	TRBV19	.	CASSPRGRYEQYF	TGTGCCAGTAGTCCCAGGGGGCGGTACGAGCAGTACTTC
TRBD2	TRBJ2-3	TRBV7-2	.	CASSLAPLAGGPDTQYF	TGTGCCAGCAGCTTAGCCCCACTAGCGGGAGGGCCAGATACGCAGTATTTT
.	TRBJ1-2	TRBV27	.	CASSMYGTQGGGYTF	TGTGCCAGCAGTATGTATGGGACACAGGGTGGAGGCTACACCTTC
TRBD2	TRBJ2-1	TRBV7-6	.	CASSSDSGASSYNEQFF	TGTGCCAGCAGCTCCGATAGCGGGGCGAGCTCCTACAATGAGCAGTTCTTC
TRBD2	TRBJ2-3	TRBV15	.	CATTRSGGGTDTQYF	TGTGCCACCACTCGTAGCGGGGGGGGCACAGATACGCAGTATTTT
.	TRBJ2-5	TRBV30	.	CALRRSQETQYF	TGTGCCCTACGGAGGTCCCAAGAGACCCAGTACTTC
TRBD2	TRBJ2-1	TRBV5-1	.	CASSPGLAGDEQFF	TGCGCCAGCAGCCCGGGACTAGCGGGTGATGAGCAGTTCTTC
TRBD2	TRBJ2-1	TRBV24-1	.	CATSDNSGGAYNEQFF	TGTGCCACCAGTGACAATAGCGGGGGGGCATACAATGAGCAGTTCTTC
.	TRBJ1-1	TRBV10-1	once	CASSQGRGGDAFF	TGCGCCAGCAGCCAAGGACGGGGTGGGGATGCTTTCTTT
.	TRBJ1-1	TRBV6-5	.	CATTGLSNTEAFF	TGTGCCACCACCGGACTTTCGAACACTGAAGCTTTCTTT
TRBD1	TRBJ1-4	TRBV28	.	CASSLTGEKLFF	TGTGCCAGCAGTTTGACAGGGGAAAAACTGTTTTTT
TRBD1	TRBJ1-6	TRBV25-1	.	CATLGQGYNSPLHF	TGTGCCACCTTGGGACAGGGTTATAATTCACCCCTCCACTTT
TRBD1	TRBJ1-4	TRBV5-1	.	CASSPQGQGAEKLFF	TGCGCCAGCAGCCCCCAGGGACAGGGCGCTGAAAAACTGTTTTTT
.	TRBJ1-2	TRBV14	.	CASSQAGGSYGYTF	TGTGCCAGCAGCCAAGCGGGGGGCAGCTATGGCTACACCTTC